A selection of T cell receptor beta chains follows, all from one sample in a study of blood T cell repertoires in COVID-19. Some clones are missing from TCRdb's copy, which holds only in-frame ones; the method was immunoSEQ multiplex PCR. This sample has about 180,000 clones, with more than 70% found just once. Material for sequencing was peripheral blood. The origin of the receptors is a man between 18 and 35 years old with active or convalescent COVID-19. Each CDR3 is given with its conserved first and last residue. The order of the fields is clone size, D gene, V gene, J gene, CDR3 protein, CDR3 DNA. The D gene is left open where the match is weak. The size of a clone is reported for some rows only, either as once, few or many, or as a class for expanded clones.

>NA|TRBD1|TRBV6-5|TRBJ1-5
CASLGQGYQPQHF
TGTGCCAGCTTGGGACAGGGGTATCAGCCCCAGCATTTT
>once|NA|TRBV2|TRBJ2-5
CASSELGGAKTQYF
TGTGCCAGCAGTGAATTAGGAGGGGCGAAGACCCAGTACTTC
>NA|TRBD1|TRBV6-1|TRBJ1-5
CASSEQRAGGNQPQHF
TGTGCCAGCAGTGAACAACGGGCAGGGGGAAATCAGCCCCAGCATTTT
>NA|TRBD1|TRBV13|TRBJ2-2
CASSRYRGGSGTGELFF
TGTGCCAGCAGCCGATATCGAGGGGGCAGCGGCACCGGGGAGCTGTTTTTT
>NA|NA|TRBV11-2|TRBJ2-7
CASSLAVADVFYEQYF
TGTGCCAGCAGCTTAGCCGTTGCGGATGTATTCTACGAGCAGTACTTC
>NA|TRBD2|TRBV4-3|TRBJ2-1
CASSQEGTSYNEQFF
TGCGCCAGCAGCCAAGAGGGGACTAGCTACAATGAGCAGTTCTTC
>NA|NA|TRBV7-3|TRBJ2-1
CASSLSGRLKQFF
TGTGCCAGCAGCTTATCGGGAAGACTCAAGCAGTTCTTC
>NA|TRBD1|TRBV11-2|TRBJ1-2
CASSPPGTGESYGYTF
TGTGCCAGCAGCCCCCCCGGGACAGGAGAATCCTATGGCTACACCTTC
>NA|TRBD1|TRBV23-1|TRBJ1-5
CASRRDRGYQPQHF
TGCGCCAGCAGACGGGACAGAGGTTATCAGCCCCAGCATTTT
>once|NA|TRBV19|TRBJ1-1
CASSIGGNTEAFF
TGTGCCAGTAGTATCGGAGGGAACACTGAAGCTTTCTTT
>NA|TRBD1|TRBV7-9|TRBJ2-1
CASSLWSGTGSDEQFF
TGTGCCAGCAGCTTATGGTCGGGGACAGGGAGCGATGAGCAGTTCTTC
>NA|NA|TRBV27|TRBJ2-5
CASSFSTLVAGETQYF
TGTGCCAGCAGTTTCTCTACCCTAGTCGCCGGGGAGACCCAGTACTTC
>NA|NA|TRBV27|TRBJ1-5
CASSPFGGWNQPQHF
TGTGCCAGCAGTCCCTTCGGGGGATGGAATCAGCCCCAGCATTTT
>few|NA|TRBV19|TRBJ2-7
CASRPQGNVFYEQYF
TGTGCCAGTAGGCCACAGGGAAACGTGTTCTACGAGCAGTACTTC
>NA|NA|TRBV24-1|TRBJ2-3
CATSDLRADTQYF
TGTGCCACCAGTGATTTGAGAGCAGATACGCAGTATTTT
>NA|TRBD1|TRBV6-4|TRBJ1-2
CASSERTGTRKNYGYTF
TGTGCCAGCAGTGAACGGACAGGGACCCGTAAGAACTATGGCTACACCTTC
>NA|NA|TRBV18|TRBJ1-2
CASSPRPGATNYGYTF
TGTGCCAGCTCACCGAGGCCAGGGGCGACTAACTATGGCTACACCTTC
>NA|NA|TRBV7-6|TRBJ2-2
CASRLAGADTGELFF
TGTGCCAGCAGACTAGCCGGGGCGGACACCGGGGAGCTGTTTTTT
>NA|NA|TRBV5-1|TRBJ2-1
CASSLRQRLYNEQFF
TGCGCCAGCAGCTTGAGACAGCGTCTATACAATGAGCAGTTCTTC
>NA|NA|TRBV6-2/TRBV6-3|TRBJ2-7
CASSPGTLPREQYF
TGTGCCAGCAGTCCAGGGACTCTCCCTCGCGAGCAGTACTTC
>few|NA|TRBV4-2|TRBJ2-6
CASSQVDLAGANVLTF
TGTGCCAGCAGCCAAGTGGATCTAGCTGGGGCCAACGTCCTGACTTTC
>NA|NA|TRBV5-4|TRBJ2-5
CASSLALRGGQETQYF
TGTGCCAGCAGCTTGGCCTTAAGGGGGGGCCAAGAGACCCAGTACTTC
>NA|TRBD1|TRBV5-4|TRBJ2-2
CASSFDRVRLPTGELFF
TGTGCCAGCAGCTTCGACAGGGTGAGACTCCCCACCGGGGAGCTGTTTTTT
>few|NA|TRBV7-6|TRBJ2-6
CASSLQGGAPGFSGANVLTF
TGTGCCAGCAGCTTACAAGGAGGAGCTCCAGGATTCTCTGGGGCCAACGTCCTGACTTTC
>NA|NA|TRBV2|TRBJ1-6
CASSAGRGNSPLHF
TGTGCCAGCAGTGCTGGCAGGGGTAATTCACCCCTCCACTTT
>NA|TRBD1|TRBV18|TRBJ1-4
CASSRQGGINEKLFF
TGTGCCAGCTCAAGACAGGGTGGGATAAATGAAAAGCTGTTTTTT
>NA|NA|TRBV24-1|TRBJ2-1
CATSDTTHSSYNEQFF
TGTGCCACCAGTGACACAACTCACAGCTCCTACAATGAGCAGTTCTTC
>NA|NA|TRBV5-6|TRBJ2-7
CASRWGHGEQYF
TGTGCCAGCAGATGGGGACACGGGGAGCAGTACTTC
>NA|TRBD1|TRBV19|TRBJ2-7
CASSQTGGRGEQYF
TGTGCCAGTAGCCAAACAGGGGGCAGGGGCGAGCAGTACTTC
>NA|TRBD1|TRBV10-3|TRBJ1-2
CAIQGDNYGYTF
TGTGCCATACAGGGGGATAACTATGGCTACACCTTC
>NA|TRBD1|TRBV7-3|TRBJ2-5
CASSMTGLETQYF
TGTGCCAGCAGCATGACAGGGTTGGAGACCCAGTACTTC
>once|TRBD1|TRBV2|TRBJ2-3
CASRTGPDTQYF
TGTGCCAGCAGGACAGGGCCAGATACGCAGTATTTT
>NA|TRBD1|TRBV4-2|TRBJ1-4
CASSPQGTGIRSANEKLFF
TGTGCCAGCAGCCCTCAGGGGACAGGAATACGCTCGGCTAATGAAAAACTGTTTTTT
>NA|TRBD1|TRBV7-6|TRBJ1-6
CASSLVPGQGLNSPLHF
TGTGCCAGCAGCTTAGTACCCGGACAGGGACTAAATTCACCCCTCCACTTT